These 13 T cell receptor beta chains were all obtained from the same sample, sequenced in a study of blood T cells in healthy people across ages. Next came a second PCR, run for roughly 7 to 12 cycles, which used a sample-barcoded 5' primer along with a J-beta primer mix. TCRdb ran MiXCR on the 5' RACE reads and lists one entry per CDR3 protein. The sample consists of hundreds of thousands of distinct CDR3 sequences, around 43% of them appearing once. Sequencing was performed on blood. Every receptor here comes from a man older than 75 in good health.

CDR3 sequence: CASSYRAVNSPLHF. The CDR3, as DNA: TGTGCCAGCAGCTACAGGGCGGTAAATTCACCCCTCCACTTT. The chain has TRBV27 and TRBJ1-6, with a weak D call TRBD1 (6 bases). The CDR3 covers 14 residues. Trimming took off 6 bases at V and 7 bases at J, with 13 bases between the two ends. Germline-derived CDR1 and CDR2 are MNHEY and SMNVEV (reference sequence).

A word on this clonotype: At one end, the junction sequence differs from germline, possibly due to a read error. The J gene is TRBJ2-5, the V gene TRBV29-1; 11 nucleotides align to TRBD1. Germline loops: CDR1 SQVTM, CDR2 ANQGSEA. This CDR3 contains 16 residues. In nucleotides, the CDR3 is TGCAGCGTTCCCTCCCGAGGAGGGACAGGGGGGGAGACCCAATACTTC. Its translation is CSVPSRGGTGGETQYF. Full variable domain (missing parts from reference TRBV29-1 and TRBJ2-5): SAVISQKPSRDICQRGTSLTIQCQVDSQVTMMFWYRQQPGQSLTLIATANQGSEATYESGFVIDKFPISRPNLTFSTLTVSNMSPEDSSIYLCSVPSRGGTGGETQYFGPGTRLLVL.

The V call is TRBV5-6, the J call TRBJ2-3, with 9 bases that match TRBD1. V lost 0 bases to trimming and J lost 4 bases; unmatched junction nucleotides: 6. Germline CDR1 and CDR2: SGHDT and YYEEEE. The length of the CDR3 is 16 residues. CDR3 bases: TGTGCCAGCAGCTTGGTCGGACAGGGGCGAGCAGATACGCAGTATTTT. Translation: CASSLVGQGRADTQYF.

This chain joins TRBV11-2 and TRBJ1-6; 8 nucleotides align to TRBD1. CDR1 and CDR2 from the germline V gene are SGHAT and FQNNGV. The CDR3 contains 14 residues. Trimming took 5 bases from V and 7 from J; bases not matched to a gene: 4. The CDR3 sequence: CASSRRTGNSPLHF. The CDR3 region has the DNA TGTGCCAGCAGCCGACGGACAGGGAATTCACCCCTCCACTTT.

The V and J genes are TRBV7-9 and TRBJ2-5; D is unclear. Trimming took 1 base from V and 1 from J, leaving 7 bases between them. CDR1 and CDR2 from the germline V gene are SEHNR and FQNEAQ (reference sequence). The CDR3 loop spans 14 amino acids. This CDR3 is CASSLDLFQETQYF. The CDR3, as DNA: TGTGCCAGCAGCTTAGATTTGTTCCAAGAGACCCAGTACTTC.

This clonotype was counted only a few times. This sequence joins TRBV6-1 and TRBJ1-5; a weak D match, TRBD1 (5 bases). The CDR3 loop spans 14 amino acids. The germline CDR1 and CDR2 sequences are MNHNS and SASEGT. Trimming took 0 bases from V and 4 from J, leaving 7 bases between them. The CDR3: CASSEAQVNQPQHF. As DNA, the CDR3 is TGTGCCAGCAGTGAAGCACAGGTAAATCAGCCCCAGCATTTT.

Worth noting for this clonotype: A read error may be the cause here, since a much bigger clone is one base away. This chain links TRBV7-2 with TRBJ2-5; 8 bases align to TRBD2. The trim removed 5 bases at V and 2 bases at J, leaving 7 bases unmatched. From germline, CDR1 is SGHTA and CDR2 FQGNSA. CDR3 length: 15 residues. The CDR3 sequence is CASSARLAPQETQYF. CDR3 in DNA: TGTGCCAGCAGCGCCCGACTAGCGCCACAAGAGACCCAGTACTTC. Combining the CDR3 with reference TRBV7-2 and TRBJ2-5 gives the whole variable domain GAGVSQSPSNKVTEKGKDVELRCDPISGHTALYWYRQSLGQGLEFLIYFQGNSAPDKSGLPSDRFSAERTGGSVSTLTIQRTQQEDSAVYLCASSARLAPQETQYFGPGTRLLVL.

The gene calls are TRBV7-2 and TRBJ2-3; D might be TRBD1 or TRBD2, each matching 5 bases. The germline V gene has CDR1 SGHTA and CDR2 FQGNSA. The V end lost 1 base, the J end lost 1 base, and 15 bases lay between the germline ends. This CDR3 region has 17 residues. CDR3 nucleotides: TGTGCCAGCAGCTTAGGACCGCCGGGGCGAGGCACAGATACGCAGTATTTT. Translating gives CASSLGPPGRGTDTQYF.

This clonotype was picked up many times. The chain joins TRBV5-1 to TRBJ2-1, with 10 nucleotides matching TRBD2. The CDR3 runs 16 residues. J was trimmed by 10 bases and V by 3 bases; bases with no gene match: 13. CDR1 SGHRS and CDR2 YFSETQ come from the germline V gene. This CDR3 is CASSSAPLTSGKEQFF. The CDR3 nucleotides are TGCGCCAGCAGCTCCGCCCCTCTCACTAGCGGGAAGGAGCAGTTCTTC.

This clonotype was counted many times. The chain uses TRBV20-1 and TRBJ2-3; D call uncertain. The CDR3 extends over 10 amino acids. CDR1 is DFQATT, CDR2 SNEGSKA, per germline (reference sequence). Trimming took 6 bases from V and 6 from J, leaving 7 bases between them. The DNA of the CDR3 is TGCAGTGCCTCACTGGATACGCAGTATTTT. Its protein is CSASLDTQYF.

The chain combines TRBV29-1 with TRBJ2-6; TRBD1 matches 8 bases. Germline V lookup: CDR1 SQVTM, CDR2 ANQGSEA. V shed 6 bases, J shed 0 bases, and the junction held 10 bases outside the gene matches. The CDR3 is 17 residues long. CDR3 bases: TGCAGCGTGGCCGGGACAGGTGATGACTCTGGGGCCAACGTCCTGACTTTC. It translates to CSVAGTGDDSGANVLTF.

This clonotype was observed a few times. V is TRBV24-1 and J is TRBJ2-4; D perhaps matches TRBD1 (6 bases). This CDR3 has 14 residues. Trimming took 3 bases from V and 9 from J, leaving 14 bases between them. Germline CDR1 reads KGHDR; CDR2 reads SFDVKD. The CDR3 spells CATSDPGVGGIQYF. In DNA form, the CDR3 reads TGTGCCACCAGTGATCCAGGGGTAGGCGGCATTCAGTACTTC.

This rearrangement joins TRBV5-6 to TRBJ2-1; 14 bases are a match to TRBD2. The germline V gene has CDR1 SGHDT and CDR2 YYEEEE. The CDR3 totals 16 residues. V lost 2 bases and J lost 5; bases outside the gene matches: 3. The CDR3 loop is CASSFRTSGRNNEQFF. The CDR3 bases are TGTGCCAGCAGCTTTAGGACTAGCGGGAGGAACAATGAGCAGTTCTTC. The full variable domain, completed using reference TRBV5-6 and TRBJ2-1, is DAGVTQSPTHLIKTRGQQVTLRCSPKSGHDTVSWYQQALGQGPQFIFQYYEEEERQRGNFPDRFSGHQFPNYSSELNVNALLLGDSALYLCASSFRTSGRNNEQFFGPGTRLTVL.